Sequencing of this TCR beta chain was carried out in a study of T cell responses to AZD1222 COVID-19 vaccine (dated by TCRdb to 2020 to 2022). With respect to the entire study: AZD1222 recipients given second doses at about 4 weeks or at about 12 weeks were pooled, since spike-specific TCR depth and breadth were not found to differ between the two schedules. A total of 230 to 250 trial participants underwent TCR sequencing, of whom roughly 210 had received two doses of AZD1222 and roughly 26 had received two doses of the MenACWY control vaccine. Trial participants were enrolled by age into subgroups of 18-55, 56-69 and 70-plus years, and around 150, 29 and 61 TCR-sequenced participants, respectively, were included in these subgroups. Results the study describes overall, beyond this receptor: Only 5 to 7 AZD1222 recipients were SARS-CoV-2 seropositive at baseline, limiting conclusions about previously exposed vaccinees. A significant rise in spike-specific TCR breadth and depth was observed after two AZD1222 doses relative to day 0 and relative to MenACWY recipients. Epitopes outside the regions mutated in the B.1.351 and B.1.1.7 variants were reportedly recognized by nearly half of the unique spike-specific TCRs. CD4 TCRs associated with the vaccine covered the entire spike protein, and the dominant responses were in regions 160-218 and 743-854. The 56-69-year group was small, and its depth increase did not reach significance, likely because of low power. Most participants were white British and females outnumbered males, and the authors suggested that clonal diversity may have been underestimated. Because no day 14 peak-response samples were available, repertoires were characterized only after the peak T cell response.

The CDR3 numbers 13 residues from cysteine through phenylalanine. Only CDR3 DNA is held: 39 bases, read in frame from base 1. The CDR1 and CDR2 encoded by the germline V gene are MGHRA and YSYEKL. A distance of 6 bases separates the germline ends of V and J, which lose 1 base and 3 bases respectively. The CDR3 regions of human TCRbeta chains were analyzed by immunosequencing. Processing in the source paper ran as follows. Repertoire TCRs were matched against a reference library of SARS-CoV-2-specific TCRs generated with the MIRA antigen-specificity platform. Breadth was defined as the fraction of unique TCRs that were SARS-CoV-2-associated. Depth was defined as the fraction of total T cells that were SARS-CoV-2-associated. Using the MIRA data, each spike-specific TCR was assigned both to the spike region to which the TCR was reactive and to a CD4 or CD8 class. Log10-transformed breadth and depth values were compared by one-way ANOVA with Sidak's multiple comparisons tests. In its TCRdb copy, this immuneACCESS table keeps in-frame sequences only and misses some clones. Where compared with another copy, unresolved V genes explain less than half of these, and the others have no known cause. That table gives V, J and clone size, and the DNA gave D and trimming. Recorded for this sample are roughly 120,000 clones; around 90% of them occurred a single time. The ten largest make up about 5.2% of the sample.

In the paper's terms, the time point label means: baseline before first vaccination. Vaccinee samples came from UK trials COV001 and COV002, including a single-blind randomized controlled phase 2/3 trial of AZD1222 (ChAdOx1 nCoV-19) in healthy adults. Trial participant PBMC samples were collected at day 0 and day 28 after the second dose for TCRbeta chain sequencing. Concerning this clone itself: The antigen this receptor binds is unknown. No base quality information exists; no much larger clone differs at one position.

The receptor was isolated from an adult in good health. The chain couples TRBV4-1 to TRBJ1-2; no D gene is confidently identified. This specimen consisted of peripheral blood, obtained on day 0 of AZD1222 vaccination. The DNA reads as follows: TGCGCCAGCAGCCAAGTGTCCGACTATGGCTACACCTTC. Its coded protein is CASSQVSDYGYTF.